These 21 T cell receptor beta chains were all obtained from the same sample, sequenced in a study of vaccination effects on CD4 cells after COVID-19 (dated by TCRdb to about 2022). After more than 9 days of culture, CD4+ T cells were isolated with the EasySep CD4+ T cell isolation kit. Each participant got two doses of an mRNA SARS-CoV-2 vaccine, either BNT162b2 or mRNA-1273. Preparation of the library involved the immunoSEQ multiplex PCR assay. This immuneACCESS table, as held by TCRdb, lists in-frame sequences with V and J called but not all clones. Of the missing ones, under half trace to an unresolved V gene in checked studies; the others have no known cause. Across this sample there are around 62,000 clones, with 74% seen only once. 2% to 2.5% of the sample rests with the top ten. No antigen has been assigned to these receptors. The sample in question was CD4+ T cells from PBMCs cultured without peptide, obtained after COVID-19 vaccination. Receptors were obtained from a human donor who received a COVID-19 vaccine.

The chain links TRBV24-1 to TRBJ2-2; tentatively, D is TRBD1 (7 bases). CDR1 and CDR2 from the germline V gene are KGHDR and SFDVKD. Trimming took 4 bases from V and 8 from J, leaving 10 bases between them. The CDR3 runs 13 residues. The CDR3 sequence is CATSEGGQGELFF. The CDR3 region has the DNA TGTGCCACCAGTGAGGGGGGACAGGGGGAGCTGTTTTTT.

The DNA for the CDR3 is TGTGCCAGCAGCTTGGAGGGGATCGGGGAGCTGTTTTTT. This sequence encodes CASSLEGIGELFF. This chain uses TRBV7-2 with TRBJ2-2; the D gene is possibly TRBD2 (6 bases). Per germline, CDR1 SGHTA and CDR2 FQGNSA. Trimming stripped 3 bases from V and 7 bases from J, with 9 bases between. The CDR3 runs 13 residues.

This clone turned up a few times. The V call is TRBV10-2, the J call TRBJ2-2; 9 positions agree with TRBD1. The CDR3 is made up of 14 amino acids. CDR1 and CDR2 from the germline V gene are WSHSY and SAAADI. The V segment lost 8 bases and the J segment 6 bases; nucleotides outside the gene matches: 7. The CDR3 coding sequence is TGCGCCAGCCGGGACAGGGAATATTCCGGGGAGCTGTTTTTT. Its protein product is CASRDREYSGELFF.

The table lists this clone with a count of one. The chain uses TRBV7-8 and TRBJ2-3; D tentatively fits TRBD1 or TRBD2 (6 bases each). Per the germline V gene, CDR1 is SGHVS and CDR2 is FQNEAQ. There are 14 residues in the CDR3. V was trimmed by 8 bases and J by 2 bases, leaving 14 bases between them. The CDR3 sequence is CASLSRGPTDTQYF. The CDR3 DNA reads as TGTGCCAGCCTGTCTCGGGGGCCCACAGATACGCAGTATTTT.

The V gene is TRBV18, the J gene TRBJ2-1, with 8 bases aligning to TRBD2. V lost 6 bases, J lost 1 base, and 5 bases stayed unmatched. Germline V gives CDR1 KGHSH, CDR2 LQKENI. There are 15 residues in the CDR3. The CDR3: CASSPRGGSYNEQFF. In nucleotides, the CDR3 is TGTGCCAGCTCCCCCCGGGGGGGGTCCTACAATGAGCAGTTCTTC.

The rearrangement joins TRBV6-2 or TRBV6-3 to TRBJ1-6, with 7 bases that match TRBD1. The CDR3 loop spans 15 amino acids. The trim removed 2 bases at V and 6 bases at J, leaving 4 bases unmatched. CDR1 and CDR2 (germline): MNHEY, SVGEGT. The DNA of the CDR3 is TGTGCCAGCAGTTACGAGGGACAGTTTAATTCACCCCTCCACTTT. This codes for CASSYEGQFNSPLHF.

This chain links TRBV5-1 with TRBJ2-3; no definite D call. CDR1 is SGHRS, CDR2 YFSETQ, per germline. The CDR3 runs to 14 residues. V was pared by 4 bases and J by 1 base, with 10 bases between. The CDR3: CASSLRVGTDTQYF. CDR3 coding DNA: TGCGCCAGCAGCCTTCGGGTCGGCACAGATACGCAGTATTTT.

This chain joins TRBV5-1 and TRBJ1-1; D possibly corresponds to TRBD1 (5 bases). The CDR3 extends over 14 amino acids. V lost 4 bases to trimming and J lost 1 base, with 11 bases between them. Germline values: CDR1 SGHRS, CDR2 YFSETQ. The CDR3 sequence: CASSLGRSNTEAFF. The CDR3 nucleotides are TGCGCCAGCAGCCTGGGACGTTCGAACACTGAAGCTTTCTTT.

The CDR3 DNA reads as TGTGCCAGCGGACATGCTGGGGCCAACGTCCTGACTTTC. Translated: CASGHAGANVLTF. The V call is TRBV6-5, the J call TRBJ2-6; possible D gene TRBD1, 5 bases. The CDR3 loop spans 13 amino acids. Trimming took 8 bases from V and 2 from J, leaving 7 bases between them. Looked up from germline, CDR1 is MNHEY and CDR2 is SVGAGI.

The CDR3 sequence: CASSLAGLGETQYF. The CDR3 nucleotides read TGTGCCAGCTCGTTAGCGGGGCTGGGAGAGACCCAGTACTTC. The chain combines TRBV18 with TRBJ2-5, with 8 nucleotides matching TRBD2. The CDR3 runs to 14 residues. CDR1 and CDR2 (germline): KGHSH, LQKENI. V lost 6 bases, J lost 4 bases, and 7 bases stayed unmatched.

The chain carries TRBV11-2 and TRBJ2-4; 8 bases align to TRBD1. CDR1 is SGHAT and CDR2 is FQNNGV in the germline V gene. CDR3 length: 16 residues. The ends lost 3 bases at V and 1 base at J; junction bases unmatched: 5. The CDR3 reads CASSLTGEGAKNIQYF. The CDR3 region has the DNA TGTGCCAGCAGCTTGACAGGGGAAGGGGCCAAAAACATTCAGTACTTC.

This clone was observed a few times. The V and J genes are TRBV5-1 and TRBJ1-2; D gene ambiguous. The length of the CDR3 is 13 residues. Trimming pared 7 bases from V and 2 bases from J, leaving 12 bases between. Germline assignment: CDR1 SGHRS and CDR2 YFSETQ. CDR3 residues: CASSDDGNYGYTF. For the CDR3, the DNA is TGCGCCAGCTCCGATGACGGGAACTATGGCTACACCTTC. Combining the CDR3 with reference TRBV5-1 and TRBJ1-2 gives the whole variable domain KAGVTQTPRYLIKTRGQQVTLSCSPISGHRSVSWYQQTPGQGLQFLFEYFSETQRNKGNFPGRFSGRQFSNSRSEMNVSTLELGDSALYLCASSDDGNYGYTFGSGTRLTVV.

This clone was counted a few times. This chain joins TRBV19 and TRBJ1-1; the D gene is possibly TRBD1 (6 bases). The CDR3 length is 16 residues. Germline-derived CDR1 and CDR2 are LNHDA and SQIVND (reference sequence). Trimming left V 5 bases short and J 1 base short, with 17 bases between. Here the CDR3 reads CASSALGGQPNTEAFF. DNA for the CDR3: TGTGCCAGTAGTGCCCTAGGAGGACAGCCGAACACTGAAGCTTTCTTT.

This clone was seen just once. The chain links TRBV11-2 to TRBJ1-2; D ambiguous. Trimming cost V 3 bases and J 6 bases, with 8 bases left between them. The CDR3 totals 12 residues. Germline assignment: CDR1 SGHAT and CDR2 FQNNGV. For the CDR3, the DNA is TGTGCCAGCAGCTTGTCTGCGAATGGCTACACCTTC. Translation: CASSLSANGYTF.

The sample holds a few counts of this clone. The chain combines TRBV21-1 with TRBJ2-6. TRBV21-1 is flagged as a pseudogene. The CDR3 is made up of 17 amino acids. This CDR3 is CASSKGRDGAGANVLTF. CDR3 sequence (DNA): TGTGCCAGCAGCAAAGGTAGGGACGGGGCTGGGGCCAACGTCCTGACTTTC.

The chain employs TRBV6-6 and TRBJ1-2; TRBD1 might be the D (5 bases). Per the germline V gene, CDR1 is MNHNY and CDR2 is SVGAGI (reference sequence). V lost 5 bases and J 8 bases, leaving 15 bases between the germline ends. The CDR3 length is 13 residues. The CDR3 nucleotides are TGTGCCAGCAGTCCCCAGGGTTACAGAGGCTACACCTTC. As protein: CASSPQGYRGYTF.

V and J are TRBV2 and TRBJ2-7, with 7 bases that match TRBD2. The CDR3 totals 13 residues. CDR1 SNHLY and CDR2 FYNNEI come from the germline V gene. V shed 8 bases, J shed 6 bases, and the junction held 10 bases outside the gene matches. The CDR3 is CASSPQGGSEQYV. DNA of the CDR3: TGTGCCAGCTCTCCCCAGGGAGGGTCCGAGCAGTACGTC.

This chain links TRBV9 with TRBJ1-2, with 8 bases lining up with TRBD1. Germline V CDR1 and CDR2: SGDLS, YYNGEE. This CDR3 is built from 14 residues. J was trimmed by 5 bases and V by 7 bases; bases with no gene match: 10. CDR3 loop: CASETRTGPYGYTF. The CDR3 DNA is TGTGCCAGCGAGACGAGGACAGGGCCTTATGGCTACACCTTC.

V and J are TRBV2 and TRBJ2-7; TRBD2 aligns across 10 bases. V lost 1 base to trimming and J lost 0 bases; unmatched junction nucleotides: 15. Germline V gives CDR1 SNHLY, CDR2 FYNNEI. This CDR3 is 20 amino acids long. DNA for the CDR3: TGTGCCAGCAGTGAAGGATTGTATTCACTAGCGGGGCCCAACTCCTACGAGCAGTACGTC. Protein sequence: CASSEGLYSLAGPNSYEQYV.

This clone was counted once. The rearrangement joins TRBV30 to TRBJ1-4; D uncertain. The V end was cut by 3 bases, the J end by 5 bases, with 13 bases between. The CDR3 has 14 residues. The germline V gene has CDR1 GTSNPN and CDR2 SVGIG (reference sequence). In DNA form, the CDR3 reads TGTGCCTGGAGGGGTTTGGGGTGGAATGAAAAACTGTTTTTT. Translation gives CAWRGLGWNEKLFF.

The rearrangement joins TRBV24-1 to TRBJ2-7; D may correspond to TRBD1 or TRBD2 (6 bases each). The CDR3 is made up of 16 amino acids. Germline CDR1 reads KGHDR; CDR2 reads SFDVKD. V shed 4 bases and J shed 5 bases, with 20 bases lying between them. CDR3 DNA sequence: TGTGCCACCAGTGACCCTCACGGCCCGGAGGGGGACGAGCAGTACGTC. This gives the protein CATSDPHGPEGDEQYV.